The sample holds a few counts of the clone carrying this T cell receptor (beta chain). Its specificity is unknown. The CDR3 has 16 amino acids. V lost 4 bases, J lost 2 bases, and 19 bases lay in between. The V gene's germline CDR1 is SGHTS and CDR2 YDEGEE. The data derive from a study of cytomegalovirus exposure and HLA in healthy donors. Overall study findings and caveats: DRB1 showed the most TCR associations and HLA-C the fewest in a later analysis, as rates varied by HLA locus. Highly shared variants forming one cluster were likely a sequencing artifact.

This PCR relied on a set of 60 Vbeta primers and 13 Jbeta primers. Clones were read by immunoSEQ multiplex PCR, and TCRdb kept only the in-frame ones, dropping some. The data show 80,000 to 100,000 clones, around 67% seen once. The sequenced material came from PBMCs. This TCR came from a man between 45 and 60 years old in good health and CMV-seronegative. This chain links TRBV5-8 with TRBJ2-7, with D tentatively TRBD2 (5 bases). The CDR3 spells CASSRRWGVTPYEQYF. In DNA, the CDR3 is TGTGCCAGCAGCCGAAGGTGGGGAGTGACGCCCTACGAGCAGTACTTC.